The clone carrying this T cell receptor beta chain was detected ten times or more. Its target is not known. The data originate from a study of regulatory T cells in long-lasting Graves disease. The study, taken as a whole, reports: New patients shared over 800 public clonotypes, fewer than the 2,500 to 3,500 shared by persistent patients. Study of thyroid tissue was not done, with only peripheral blood studied.

Germline CDR1 and CDR2: MDHEN and SYDVKM. CDR3 length: 15 amino acids. The V and J ends lost 6 bases and 1 base respectively, with 13 bases between them. Time point in this sample: persistent/refractory GD, antithyroid drugs over 5 years with positive TRAb. Generation of the TCR library employed RNA extracted from PBMCs. Construction of the TCR beta libraries employed iRepertoire HTBI primers in conjunction with Arm-PCR of CDR3 regions. MiXCR, run by TCRdb on the multiplex PCR reads, gives a single entry per CDR3 protein. Seen here are about 290,000 distinct CDR3 sequences, around 21% observed once, and the top ten hold roughly 50%.

The chain links TRBV28 to TRBJ1-5; TRBD1 might be the D (5 bases). The sequence was obtained from a female donor with Graves disease. The starting material was peripheral blood mononuclear cells (PBMCs), obtained when the disease was refractory, from a patient treated with antithyroid drugs. The chain's CDR3 is CASRLPWDSNQPQHF. In DNA form, the CDR3 reads TGTGCCAGCAGACTGCCATGGGACAGCAATCAGCCCCAGCATTTT.